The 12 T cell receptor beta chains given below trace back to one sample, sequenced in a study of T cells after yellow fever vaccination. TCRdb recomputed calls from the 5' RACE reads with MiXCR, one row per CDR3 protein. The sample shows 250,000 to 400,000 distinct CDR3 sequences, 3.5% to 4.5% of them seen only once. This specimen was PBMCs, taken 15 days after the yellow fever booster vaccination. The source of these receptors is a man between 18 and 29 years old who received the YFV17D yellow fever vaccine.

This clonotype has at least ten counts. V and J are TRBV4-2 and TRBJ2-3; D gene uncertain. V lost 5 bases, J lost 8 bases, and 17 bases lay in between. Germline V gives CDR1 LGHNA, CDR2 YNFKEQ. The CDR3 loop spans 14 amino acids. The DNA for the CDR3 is TGTGCCAGCAGCTCCCTCGTAGTTAAGGGTACGCAGTATTTT. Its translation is CASSSLVVKGTQYF.

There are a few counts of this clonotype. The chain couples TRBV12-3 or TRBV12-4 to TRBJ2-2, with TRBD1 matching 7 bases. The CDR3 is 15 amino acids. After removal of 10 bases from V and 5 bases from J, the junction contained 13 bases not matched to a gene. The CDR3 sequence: CATTREQGYTGELFF. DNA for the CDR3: TGTGCCACCACGAGGGAACAGGGGTATACCGGGGAGCTGTTTTTT.

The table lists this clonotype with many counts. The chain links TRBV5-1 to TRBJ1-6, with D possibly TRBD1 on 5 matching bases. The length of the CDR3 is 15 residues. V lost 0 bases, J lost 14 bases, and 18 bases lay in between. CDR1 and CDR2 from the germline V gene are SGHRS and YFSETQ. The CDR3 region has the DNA TGCGCCAGCAGCTTGGATGAGACCACAGGCTTGGCCCTCCACTTT. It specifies CASSLDETTGLALHF.

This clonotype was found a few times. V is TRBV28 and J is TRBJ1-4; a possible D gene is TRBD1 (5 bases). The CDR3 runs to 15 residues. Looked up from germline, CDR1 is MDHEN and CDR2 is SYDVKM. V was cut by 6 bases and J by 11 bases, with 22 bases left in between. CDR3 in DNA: TGTGCCAGCAGGCAACAGGACGGCCCGCCCTGGAAACTGTTTTTT. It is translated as CASRQQDGPPWKLFF. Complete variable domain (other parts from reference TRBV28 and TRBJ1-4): DVKVTQSSRYLVKRTGEKVFLECVQDMDHENMFWYRQDPGLGLRLIYFSYDVKMKEKGDIPEGYSVSREKKERFSLILESASTNQTSMYLCASRQQDGPPWKLFFGSGTQLSVL.

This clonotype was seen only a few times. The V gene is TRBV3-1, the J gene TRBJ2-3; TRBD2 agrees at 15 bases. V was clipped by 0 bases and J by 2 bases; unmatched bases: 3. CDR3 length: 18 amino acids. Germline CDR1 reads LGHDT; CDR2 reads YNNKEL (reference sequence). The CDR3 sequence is CASSQDRTSGGATDTQYF. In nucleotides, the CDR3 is TGTGCCAGCAGCCAAGACCGGACTAGCGGGGGGGCCACAGATACGCAGTATTTT.

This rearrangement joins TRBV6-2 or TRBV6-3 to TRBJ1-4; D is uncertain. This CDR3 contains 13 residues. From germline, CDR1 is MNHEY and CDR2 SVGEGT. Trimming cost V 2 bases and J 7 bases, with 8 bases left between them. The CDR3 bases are TGTGCCAGCAGTTACATCAGCCCTGAAAAACTGTTTTTT. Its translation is CASSYISPEKLFF.

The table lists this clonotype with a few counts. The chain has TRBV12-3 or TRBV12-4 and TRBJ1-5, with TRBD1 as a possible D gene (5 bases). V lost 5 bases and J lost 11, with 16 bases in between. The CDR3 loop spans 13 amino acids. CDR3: CASSAHRSVSQHF. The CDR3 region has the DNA TGTGCCAGCAGTGCTCACAGGTCTGTTTCCCAGCATTTT.

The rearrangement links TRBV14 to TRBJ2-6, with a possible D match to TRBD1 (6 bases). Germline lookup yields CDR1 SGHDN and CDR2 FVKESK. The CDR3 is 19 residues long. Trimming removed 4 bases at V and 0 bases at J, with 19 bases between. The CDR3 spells CASSRAQGTHRSGANVLTF. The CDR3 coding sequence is TGTGCCAGCAGCCGGGCGCAGGGGACCCACCGCTCTGGGGCCAACGTCCTGACTTTC.

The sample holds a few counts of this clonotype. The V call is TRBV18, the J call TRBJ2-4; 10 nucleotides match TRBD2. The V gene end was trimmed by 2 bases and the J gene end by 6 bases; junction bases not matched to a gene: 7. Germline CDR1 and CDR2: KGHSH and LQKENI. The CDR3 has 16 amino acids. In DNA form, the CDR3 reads TGTGCCAGCTCACCAACTAGCGGGGCGGCTGGAAACATTCAGTACTTC. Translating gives CASSPTSGAAGNIQYF.

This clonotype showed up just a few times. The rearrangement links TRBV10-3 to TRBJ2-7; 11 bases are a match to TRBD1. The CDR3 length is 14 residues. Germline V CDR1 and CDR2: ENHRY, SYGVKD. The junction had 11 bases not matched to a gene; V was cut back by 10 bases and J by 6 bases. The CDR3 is CATLDGTGGGEQYF. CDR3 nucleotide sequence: TGTGCCACCCTCGATGGGACAGGGGGTGGCGAGCAGTACTTC.

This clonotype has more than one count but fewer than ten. CDR3 sequence (DNA): TGTGCCAGCAGCGCCAGGGAATCGGAAGAGCAGTACTTC. Translated, it gives CASSARESEEQYF. The chain uses TRBV5-5 and TRBJ2-7; the D gene is possibly TRBD1 (5 bases). Trimming removed 4 bases from V and 7 bases from J, with 15 bases in between. The length of the CDR3 is 13 residues. Per germline, CDR1 SGHKS and CDR2 YYEKEE (reference sequence).

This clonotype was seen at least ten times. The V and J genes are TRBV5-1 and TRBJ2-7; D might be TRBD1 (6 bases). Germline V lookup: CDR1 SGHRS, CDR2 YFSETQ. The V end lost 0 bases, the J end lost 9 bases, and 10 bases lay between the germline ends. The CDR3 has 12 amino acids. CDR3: CASSLDLGGQYF. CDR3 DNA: TGCGCCAGCAGCTTGGATCTAGGGGGGCAGTACTTC.